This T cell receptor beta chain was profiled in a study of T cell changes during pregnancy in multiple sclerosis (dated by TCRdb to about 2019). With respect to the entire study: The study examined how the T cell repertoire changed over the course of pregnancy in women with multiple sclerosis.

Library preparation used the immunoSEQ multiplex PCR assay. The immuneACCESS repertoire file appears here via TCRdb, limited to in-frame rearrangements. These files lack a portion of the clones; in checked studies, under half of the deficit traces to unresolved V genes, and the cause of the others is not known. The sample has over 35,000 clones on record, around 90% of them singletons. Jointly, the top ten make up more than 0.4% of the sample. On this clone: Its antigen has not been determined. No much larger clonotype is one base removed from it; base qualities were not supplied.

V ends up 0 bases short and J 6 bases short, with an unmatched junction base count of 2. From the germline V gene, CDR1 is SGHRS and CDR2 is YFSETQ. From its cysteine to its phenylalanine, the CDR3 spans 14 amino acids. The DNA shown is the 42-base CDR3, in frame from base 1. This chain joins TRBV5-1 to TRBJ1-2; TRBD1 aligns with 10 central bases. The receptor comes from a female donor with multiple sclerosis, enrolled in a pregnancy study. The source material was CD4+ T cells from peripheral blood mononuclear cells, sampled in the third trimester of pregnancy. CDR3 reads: CASSLDGTGDGYTF. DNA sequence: TGCGCCAGCAGCTTGGATGGGACAGGGGATGGCTACACCTTC.